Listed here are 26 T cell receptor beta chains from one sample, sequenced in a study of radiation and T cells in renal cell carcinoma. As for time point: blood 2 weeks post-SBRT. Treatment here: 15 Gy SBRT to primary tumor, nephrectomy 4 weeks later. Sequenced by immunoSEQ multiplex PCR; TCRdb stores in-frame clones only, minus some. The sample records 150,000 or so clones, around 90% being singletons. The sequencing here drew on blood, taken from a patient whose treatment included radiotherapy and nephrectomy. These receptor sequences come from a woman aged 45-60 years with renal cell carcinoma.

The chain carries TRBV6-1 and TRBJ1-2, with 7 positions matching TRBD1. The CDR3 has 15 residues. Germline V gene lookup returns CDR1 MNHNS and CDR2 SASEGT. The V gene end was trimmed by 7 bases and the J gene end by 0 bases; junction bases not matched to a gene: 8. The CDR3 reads CASKRGQVPNYGYTF. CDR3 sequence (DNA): TGTGCCAGCAAGAGGGGGCAGGTCCCTAACTATGGCTACACCTTC.

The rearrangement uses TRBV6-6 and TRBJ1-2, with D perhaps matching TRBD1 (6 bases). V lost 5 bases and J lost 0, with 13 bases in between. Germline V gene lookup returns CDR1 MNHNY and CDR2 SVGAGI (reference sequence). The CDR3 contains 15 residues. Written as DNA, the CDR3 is TGTGCCAGCAGTCCACTGGGGGCTCCTAACTATGGCTACACCTTC. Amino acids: CASSPLGAPNYGYTF.

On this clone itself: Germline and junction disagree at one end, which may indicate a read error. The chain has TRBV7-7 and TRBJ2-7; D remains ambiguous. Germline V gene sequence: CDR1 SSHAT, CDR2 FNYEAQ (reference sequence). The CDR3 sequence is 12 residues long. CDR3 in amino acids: CASSPMGYEQYF. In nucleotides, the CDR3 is TGTGCTAGCAGCCCCATGGGGTACGAGCAGTACTTC.

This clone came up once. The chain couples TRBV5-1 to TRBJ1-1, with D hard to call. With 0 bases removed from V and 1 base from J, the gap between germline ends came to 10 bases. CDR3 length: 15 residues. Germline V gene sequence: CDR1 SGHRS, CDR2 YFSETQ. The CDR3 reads CASSLVGRPNTEAFF. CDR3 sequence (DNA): TGCGCCAGCAGCTTGGTCGGCAGACCGAACACTGAAGCTTTCTTT.

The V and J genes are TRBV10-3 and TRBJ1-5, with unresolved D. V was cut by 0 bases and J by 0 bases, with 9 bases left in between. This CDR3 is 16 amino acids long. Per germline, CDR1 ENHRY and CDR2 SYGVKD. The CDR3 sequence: CAISESGLISNQPQHF. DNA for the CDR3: TGTGCCATCAGTGAGTCGGGCCTTATTAGCAATCAGCCCCAGCATTTT.

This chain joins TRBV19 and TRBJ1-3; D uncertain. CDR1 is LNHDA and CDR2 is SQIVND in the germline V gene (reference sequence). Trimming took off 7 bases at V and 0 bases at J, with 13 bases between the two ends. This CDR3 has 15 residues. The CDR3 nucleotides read TGTGCCAGTACCTGGAAAAGAGACTCTGGAAACACCATATATTTT. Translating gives CASTWKRDSGNTIYF.

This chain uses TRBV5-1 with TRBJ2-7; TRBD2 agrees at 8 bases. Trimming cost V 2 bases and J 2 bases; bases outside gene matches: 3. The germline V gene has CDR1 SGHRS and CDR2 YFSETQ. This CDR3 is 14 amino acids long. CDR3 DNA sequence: TGCGCCAGCAGCTTCAGCGGGGGAACCTACGAGCAGTACTTC. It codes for CASSFSGGTYEQYF. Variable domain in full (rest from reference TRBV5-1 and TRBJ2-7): KAGVTQTPRYLIKTRGQQVTLSCSPISGHRSVSWYQQTPGQGLQFLFEYFSETQRNKGNFPGRFSGRQFSNSRSEMNVSTLELGDSALYLCASSFSGGTYEQYFGPGTRLTVT.

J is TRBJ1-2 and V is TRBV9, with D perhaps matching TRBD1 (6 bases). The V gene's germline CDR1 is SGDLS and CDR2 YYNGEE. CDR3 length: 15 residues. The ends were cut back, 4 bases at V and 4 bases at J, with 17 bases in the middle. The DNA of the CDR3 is TGTGCCAGCAGCATCGCACCCGGGACAACCTATGGCTACACCTTC. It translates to CASSIAPGTTYGYTF.

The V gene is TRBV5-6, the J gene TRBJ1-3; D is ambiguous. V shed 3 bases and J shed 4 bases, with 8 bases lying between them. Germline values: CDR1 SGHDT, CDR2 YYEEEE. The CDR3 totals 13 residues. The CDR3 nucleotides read TGTGCCAGCAGCTCCGACCTCGGAAACACCATATATTTT. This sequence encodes CASSSDLGNTIYF.

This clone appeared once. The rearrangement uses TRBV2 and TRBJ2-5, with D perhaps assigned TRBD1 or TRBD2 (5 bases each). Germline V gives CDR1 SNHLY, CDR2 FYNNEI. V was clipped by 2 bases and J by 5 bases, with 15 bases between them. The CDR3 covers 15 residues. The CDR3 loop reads CASSEMPGEGETQYF. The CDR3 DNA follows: TGTGCCAGCAGTGAAATGCCCGGAGAGGGGGAGACCCAGTACTTC.

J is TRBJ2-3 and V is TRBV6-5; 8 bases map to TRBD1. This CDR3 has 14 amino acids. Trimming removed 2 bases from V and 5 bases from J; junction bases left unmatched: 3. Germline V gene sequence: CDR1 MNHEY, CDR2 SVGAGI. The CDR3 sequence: CASSYRQGKDTQYF. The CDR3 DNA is TGTGCCAGCAGTTACAGACAGGGGAAAGATACGCAGTATTTT.

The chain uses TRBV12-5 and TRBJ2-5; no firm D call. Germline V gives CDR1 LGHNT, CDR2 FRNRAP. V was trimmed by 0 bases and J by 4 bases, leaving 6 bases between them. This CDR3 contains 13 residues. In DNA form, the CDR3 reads TGTGCTAGTGGTTTGGTACCGGGAGAGACCCAGTACTTC. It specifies CASGLVPGETQYF.

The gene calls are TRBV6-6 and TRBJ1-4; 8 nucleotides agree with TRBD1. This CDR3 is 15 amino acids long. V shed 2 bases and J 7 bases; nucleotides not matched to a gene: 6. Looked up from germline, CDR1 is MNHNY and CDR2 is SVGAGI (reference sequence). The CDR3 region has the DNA TGTGCCAGCAGTTACCGGGCAGGGGGCGGTGAAAAACTGTTTTTT. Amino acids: CASSYRAGGGEKLFF.

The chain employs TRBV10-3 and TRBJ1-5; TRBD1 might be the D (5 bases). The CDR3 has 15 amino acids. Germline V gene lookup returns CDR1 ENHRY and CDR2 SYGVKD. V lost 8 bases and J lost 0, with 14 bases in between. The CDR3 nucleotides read TGTGCCATCTCAGTAGGGGTTTATAGCAATCAGCCCCAGCATTTT. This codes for CAISVGVYSNQPQHF.

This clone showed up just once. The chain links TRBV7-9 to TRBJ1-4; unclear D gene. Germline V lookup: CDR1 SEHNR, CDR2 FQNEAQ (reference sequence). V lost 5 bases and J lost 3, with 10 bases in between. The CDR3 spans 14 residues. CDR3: CASSHNYPNEKLFF. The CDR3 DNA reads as TGTGCCAGCAGCCATAACTATCCTAATGAAAAACTGTTTTTT. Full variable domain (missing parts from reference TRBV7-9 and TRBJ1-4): DTGVSQNPRHKITKRGQNVTFRCDPISEHNRLYWYRQTLGQGPEFLTYFQNEAQLEKSRLLSDRFSAERPKGSFSTLEIQRTEQGDSAMYLCASSHNYPNEKLFFGSGTQLSVL.

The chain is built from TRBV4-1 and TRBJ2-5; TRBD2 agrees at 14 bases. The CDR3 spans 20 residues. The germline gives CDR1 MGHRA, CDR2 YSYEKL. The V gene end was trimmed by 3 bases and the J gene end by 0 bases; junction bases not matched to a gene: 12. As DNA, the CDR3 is TGCGCCAGCAGCCAGGTGGGACTAGCGGGGGACCTCTTGTACCAAGAGACCCAGTACTTC. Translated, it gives CASSQVGLAGDLLYQETQYF.

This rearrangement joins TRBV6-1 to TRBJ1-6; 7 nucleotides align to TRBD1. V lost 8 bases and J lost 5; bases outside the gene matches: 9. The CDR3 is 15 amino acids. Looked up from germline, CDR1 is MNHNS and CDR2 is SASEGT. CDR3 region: CASLPRDSNNSPLHF. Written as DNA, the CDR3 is TGTGCCAGCCTACCACGGGACAGCAATAATTCACCCCTCCACTTT.

This chain's CDR3 is CASSQDLYSSYNEQFF. DNA for the CDR3: TGCGCCAGCAGCCAAGATTTGTATTCCTCCTACAATGAGCAGTTCTTC. The chain combines TRBV4-3 with TRBJ2-1; D unresolved. Per germline, CDR1 LGHNA and CDR2 YSLEER. CDR3 size: 16 residues. V was trimmed by 0 bases and J by 0 bases, leaving 9 bases between them.

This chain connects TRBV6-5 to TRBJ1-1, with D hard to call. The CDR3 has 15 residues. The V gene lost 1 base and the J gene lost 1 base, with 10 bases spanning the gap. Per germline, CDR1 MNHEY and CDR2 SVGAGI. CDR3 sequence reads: CASSYFPETNTEAFF. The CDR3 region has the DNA TGTGCCAGCAGTTACTTCCCGGAAACGAACACTGAAGCTTTCTTT.

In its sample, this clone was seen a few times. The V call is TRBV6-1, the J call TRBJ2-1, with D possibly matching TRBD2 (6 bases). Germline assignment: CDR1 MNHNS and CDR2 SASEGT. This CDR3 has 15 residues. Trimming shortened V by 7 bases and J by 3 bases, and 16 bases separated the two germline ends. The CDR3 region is CASTPRDLSYNEQFF. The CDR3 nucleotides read TGTGCCAGCACCCCCCGGGACTTAAGCTACAATGAGCAGTTCTTC.

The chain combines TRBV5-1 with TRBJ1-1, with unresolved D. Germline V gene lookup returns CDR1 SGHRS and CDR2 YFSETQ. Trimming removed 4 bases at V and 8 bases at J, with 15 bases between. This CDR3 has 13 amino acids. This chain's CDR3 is CASSGGRLLEAFF. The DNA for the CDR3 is TGCGCCAGCAGCGGAGGACGTCTCCTAGAAGCTTTCTTT.

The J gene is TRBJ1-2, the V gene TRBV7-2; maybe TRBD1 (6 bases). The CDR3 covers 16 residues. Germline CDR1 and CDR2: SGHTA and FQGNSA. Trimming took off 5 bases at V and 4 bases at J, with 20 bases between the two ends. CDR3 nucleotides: TGTGCCAGCAGCCCTCAGTCAGGACAGACCCTCTATGGCTACACCTTC. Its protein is CASSPQSGQTLYGYTF.

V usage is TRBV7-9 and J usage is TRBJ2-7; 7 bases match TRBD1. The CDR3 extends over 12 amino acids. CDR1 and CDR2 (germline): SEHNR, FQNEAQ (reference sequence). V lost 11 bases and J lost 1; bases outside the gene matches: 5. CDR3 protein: CAAGQVSYEQYF. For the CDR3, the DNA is TGTGCCGCAGGACAGGTTTCCTACGAGCAGTACTTC.

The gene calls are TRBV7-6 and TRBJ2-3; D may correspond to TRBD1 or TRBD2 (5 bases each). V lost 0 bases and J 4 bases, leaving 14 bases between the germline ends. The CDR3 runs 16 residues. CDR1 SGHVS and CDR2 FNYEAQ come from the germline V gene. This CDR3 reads CASSLALLGESDTQYF. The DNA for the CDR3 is TGTGCCAGCAGCTTAGCGCTCCTGGGGGAATCAGATACGCAGTATTTT.

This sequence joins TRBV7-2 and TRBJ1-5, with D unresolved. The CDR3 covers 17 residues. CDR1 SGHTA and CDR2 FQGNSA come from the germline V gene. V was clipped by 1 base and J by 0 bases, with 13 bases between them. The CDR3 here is CASSLGIGGYSNQPQHF. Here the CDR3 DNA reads TGTGCCAGCAGCTTAGGGATCGGCGGGTATAGCAATCAGCCCCAGCATTTT.

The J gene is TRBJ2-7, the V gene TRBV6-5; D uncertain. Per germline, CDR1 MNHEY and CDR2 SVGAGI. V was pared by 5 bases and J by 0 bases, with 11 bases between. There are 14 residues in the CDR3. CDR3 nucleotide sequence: TGTGCCAGCAGTGCTTCGTTTAGCTCCTACGAGCAGTACTTC. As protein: CASSASFSSYEQYF.